The 25 T cell receptor beta chains presented below share a single source sample, sequenced in a study of CD8 T cells in ankylosing spondylitis. One entry per CDR3 protein results from TCRdb running MiXCR on the 5' RACE reads. The sample has about 220,000 distinct CDR3 sequences, about 10% seen once. Sequencing was carried out using blood, either unsorted or a sorted T cell fraction (not recorded which). The receptors derive from a male donor with ankylosing spondylitis or in good health (not recorded which).

The chain has TRBV7-3 and TRBJ2-5, with no clear D. V was cut by 5 bases and J by 4 bases, with 11 bases left in between. The length of the CDR3 is 13 residues. Germline-derived CDR1 and CDR2 are SGHTA and FQGTGA. CDR3 protein: CASSQENGETQYF. In DNA, the CDR3 is TGTGCCAGCAGCCAAGAGAACGGAGAGACCCAGTACTTC.

The chain links TRBV6-4 to TRBJ2-3; TRBD2 agrees at 10 bases. Per germline, CDR1 MRHNA and CDR2 SNTAGT. The junction had 6 bases not matched to a gene; V was cut back by 6 bases and J by 0 bases. The length of the CDR3 is 16 residues. The DNA of the CDR3 is TGTGCCAGCAGCGTCCTAGCGGGGGCGAGCACAGATACGCAGTATTTT. The encoded protein is CASSVLAGASTDTQYF.

This sequence joins TRBV14 and TRBJ2-7; D is unclear. CDR1 is SGHDN and CDR2 is FVKESK in the germline V gene. The V gene lost 0 bases and the J gene lost 5 bases, with 11 bases spanning the gap. The CDR3 runs to 14 residues. CDR3 amino acids: CASSQDPQNHEQYF. The DNA of the CDR3 is TGTGCCAGCAGCCAAGATCCCCAAAACCACGAGCAGTACTTC.

In its sample, this clonotype was seen many times. The chain links TRBV7-2 to TRBJ2-1; D uncertain. The ends were cut back, 1 base at V and 6 bases at J, with 7 bases in the middle. Germline CDR1 is SGHTA and CDR2 is FQGNSA. CDR3 length equals 13 residues. The CDR3 spells CASSLDRSNEQFF. The CDR3 bases are TGTGCCAGCAGCTTAGATAGGAGCAATGAGCAGTTCTTC.

The chain has TRBV28 and TRBJ1-1; D gene ambiguous. This CDR3 spans 12 amino acids. Germline V gene data show CDR1 as MDHEN and CDR2 as SYDVKM. Trimming pared 6 bases from V and 6 bases from J, leaving 11 bases between. This chain's CDR3 is CASRPPLAEAFF. The CDR3 bases are TGTGCCAGCAGGCCCCCCCTGGCTGAAGCTTTCTTT.

This clonotype was counted between two and nine times. V is TRBV20-1 and J is TRBJ2-2; no clear D gene. CDR1 is DFQATT, CDR2 SNEGSKA, per germline (reference sequence). The CDR3 is 12 amino acids. With 5 bases removed from V and 0 bases from J, the gap between germline ends came to 4 bases. Here the CDR3 reads CSAGPNTGELFF. CDR3 DNA sequence: TGCAGTGCTGGGCCGAACACCGGGGAGCTGTTTTTT.

This clonotype has at least ten counts. The chain is built from TRBV5-1 and TRBJ2-5, with D tentatively TRBD2 (5 bases). V lost 5 bases and J lost 4, with 18 bases in between. The CDR3 consists of 15 residues. Germline V gene lookup returns CDR1 SGHRS and CDR2 YFSETQ. The CDR3 protein is CASRSQARALETQYF. The DNA of the CDR3 is TGCGCCAGCAGATCTCAGGCGCGGGCCCTAGAGACCCAGTACTTC.

The CDR3 region has the DNA TGCGCCAGCAGGGTCCCCACTTCCGGGCCCCTATCTGAGGAGCAGTACTTC. It translates to CASRVPTSGPLSEEQYF. The chain combines TRBV5-1 with TRBJ2-7; no firm D call. Germline V gene lookup returns CDR1 SGHRS and CDR2 YFSETQ. V lost 5 bases to trimming and J lost 7 bases, with 28 bases between them. This CDR3 is 17 amino acids long. Based on the CDR3 plus reference TRBV5-1 and TRBJ2-7, the full variable domain is KAGVTQTPRYLIKTRGQQVTLSCSPISGHRSVSWYQQTPGQGLQFLFEYFSETQRNKGNFPGRFSGRQFSNSRSEMNVSTLELGDSALYLCASRVPTSGPLSEEQYFGPGTRLTVT.

The table lists this clonotype with many counts. This chain uses TRBV7-9 with TRBJ1-6, with a weak D call TRBD1 (5 bases). The CDR3 sequence is 15 residues long. The V end lost 1 base, the J end lost 5 bases, and 9 bases lay between the germline ends. Looked up from germline, CDR1 is SEHNR and CDR2 is FQNEAQ (reference sequence). CDR3 nucleotides: TGTGCCAGCAGCTTAGGGGCAGGGCATAATTCACCCCTCCACTTT. Its protein is CASSLGAGHNSPLHF.

This clonotype has ten or more counts. The CDR3 reads CASSPGTATEAFF. The CDR3 bases are TGTGCCAGCAGCCCAGGGACAGCCACTGAAGCTTTCTTT. This chain joins TRBV3-1 and TRBJ1-1, with 7 positions matching TRBD1. The germline V gene has CDR1 LGHDT and CDR2 YNNKEL (reference sequence). V shed 4 bases, J shed 4 bases, and the junction held 3 bases outside the gene matches. The CDR3 has 13 amino acids.

In this sample, this clonotype turned up many times. The chain has TRBV5-1 and TRBJ2-7; no firm D call. The germline V gene has CDR1 SGHRS and CDR2 YFSETQ. CDR3 length equals 13 residues. V shed 0 bases and J shed 6 bases, with 10 bases lying between them. Here the CDR3 reads CASSLGSKSEQYF. The CDR3 DNA reads TGCGCCAGCAGCTTGGGCAGTAAGTCCGAGCAGTACTTC.

This clonotype was observed many times. V usage is TRBV29-1 and J usage is TRBJ2-2; weak D call: TRBD2 (5 bases). This CDR3 spans 14 amino acids. Germline CDR1 and CDR2: SQVTM and ANQGSEA. With 4 bases removed from V and 0 bases from J, the gap between germline ends came to 9 bases. Written as DNA, the CDR3 is TGCAGCGTTGGGAAGGGAGCGAACACCGGGGAGCTGTTTTTT. Its protein product is CSVGKGANTGELFF.

This clonotype was counted a single time. A much larger clone differs by one base, so this may be a read error. DNA for the CDR3: TGTGCCAGCAGCCAAGAGGGTCGTGACTACACCTTC. Translation: CASSQEGRDYTF. The chain is built from TRBV4-2 and TRBJ1-2, with unresolved D. The CDR3 loop spans 12 amino acids. Deletions cut 0 bases from V and 10 bases from J, with 9 bases between. The germline gives CDR1 LGHNA, CDR2 YNFKEQ.

In its sample, this clonotype was seen many times. The V call is TRBV7-2, the J call TRBJ1-2; the D gene is possibly TRBD1 (6 bases). V lost 10 bases and J 0 bases, leaving 15 bases between the germline ends. Germline V gene lookup returns CDR1 SGHTA and CDR2 FQGNSA. This CDR3 comprises 14 residues. The CDR3 nucleotides are TGTGCCAATTCTGGGGGGCCCTCTAACTATGGCTACACCTTC. Translation: CANSGGPSNYGYTF. Drawing the rest from reference TRBV7-2 and TRBJ1-2, the complete variable domain is GAGVSQSPSNKVTEKGKDVELRCDPISGHTALYWYRQSLGQGLEFLIYFQGNSAPDKSGLPSDRFSAERTGGSVSTLTIQRTQQEDSAVYLCANSGGPSNYGYTFGSGTRLTVV.

This clonotype was seen repeatedly, ten times or more. V and J are TRBV2 and TRBJ2-1, with 7 nucleotides matching TRBD1. CDR3 length: 14 amino acids. V shed 8 bases, J shed 0 bases, and the junction held 4 bases outside the gene matches. Germline CDR1 reads SNHLY; CDR2 reads FYNNEI. The CDR3 coding sequence is TGTGCCAGCCAGGGGGAGAGCTCCTACAATGAGCAGTTCTTC. Translating it yields CASQGESSYNEQFF.

This clonotype was detected a few times. The chain has TRBV5-1 and TRBJ1-2; tentatively, D is TRBD1 (5 bases). The ends were cut back, 2 bases at V and 8 bases at J, with 10 bases in the middle. Germline values: CDR1 SGHRS, CDR2 YFSETQ. The length of the CDR3 is 12 residues. The CDR3 coding sequence is TGCGCCAGCAGCTTCGGGGGGAACGGCTACACCTTC. Protein sequence: CASSFGGNGYTF. The full variable domain, with the rest looked up from reference TRBV5-1 and TRBJ1-2, is KAGVTQTPRYLIKTRGQQVTLSCSPISGHRSVSWYQQTPGQGLQFLFEYFSETQRNKGNFPGRFSGRQFSNSRSEMNVSTLELGDSALYLCASSFGGNGYTFGSGTRLTVV.

This clonotype was counted at least ten times. The chain has TRBV7-8 and TRBJ1-6; 11 bases are a match to TRBD1. Germline assignment: CDR1 SGHVS and CDR2 FQNEAQ. The V segment lost 5 bases and the J segment 0 bases; nucleotides outside the gene matches: 3. The CDR3 length is 17 residues. CDR3: CASSKDRGLSYNSPLHF. CDR3 nucleotides: TGTGCCAGCAGCAAGGACAGGGGGCTCTCCTATAATTCACCCCTCCACTTT.

The V call is TRBV6-5, the J call TRBJ1-2, with D uncertain. Germline assignment: CDR1 MNHEY and CDR2 SVGAGI. This CDR3 has 14 amino acids. V gave up 0 bases and J gave up 4 bases, with 9 bases separating them. CDR3 amino acids: CASSYSKRSYGYTF. The CDR3 DNA sequence: TGTGCCAGCAGTTACTCGAAGCGGTCCTATGGCTACACCTTC.

This clonotype came up many times. CDR3 protein: CSVERRDYNYGYTF. The CDR3, as DNA: TGCAGCGTTGAACGCAGGGACTATAACTATGGCTACACCTTC. V is TRBV29-1 and J is TRBJ1-2, with D possibly matching TRBD1 (5 bases). The length of the CDR3 is 14 residues. The ends were cut back, 2 bases at V and 1 base at J, with 11 bases in the middle. The V gene's germline CDR1 is SQVTM and CDR2 ANQGSEA.

The table lists this clonotype with many counts. The rearrangement joins TRBV7-3 to TRBJ2-6; tentatively, D is TRBD1 (6 bases). The CDR3 totals 15 residues. Trimming took 5 bases from V and 2 from J, leaving 10 bases between them. The germline V gene encodes CDR1 SGHTA and CDR2 FQGTGA. The CDR3 DNA sequence: TGTGCCAGCAGCGACACAGGGACTGGGGCCAACGTCCTGACTTTC. Translation: CASSDTGTGANVLTF.

This clonotype has at least ten counts. The V call is TRBV12-3 or TRBV12-4, the J call TRBJ1-2; D is ambiguous. Trimming cost V 6 bases and J 9 bases, with 14 bases left between them. The CDR3 has 12 residues. The CDR3 DNA reads as TGTGCCAGCAGGGCGACTCTTTCAAGCTACACCTTC. Protein product: CASRATLSSYTF.

This clonotype has more than one count but fewer than ten. The chain is built from TRBV20-1 and TRBJ2-7; D is unresolved. Deletions cut 5 bases from V and 0 bases from J, with 11 bases between. The CDR3 runs 13 residues. Germline values: CDR1 DFQATT, CDR2 SNEGSKA (reference sequence). CDR3 nucleotides: TGCAGTGCTGTTTTAGTTAGCTCCTACGAGCAGTACTTC. Its translation: CSAVLVSSYEQYF.

This clonotype was seen more than once but under ten times. This chain connects TRBV19 to TRBJ2-7; 9 bases match TRBD1. The CDR3 runs 14 residues. Germline CDR1 is LNHDA and CDR2 is SQIVND (reference sequence). The V gene end was trimmed by 5 bases and the J gene end by 2 bases; junction bases not matched to a gene: 4. CDR3 amino acids: CASSEQGAAYEQYF. The CDR3 nucleotides read TGTGCCAGTAGTGAACAGGGGGCCGCCTACGAGCAGTACTTC.

This clonotype turned up a few times. This chain joins TRBV20-1 and TRBJ2-6; D gene unclear. V was pared by 0 bases and J by 1 base, with 7 bases between. The CDR3 contains 15 residues. Germline V gene sequence: CDR1 DFQATT, CDR2 SNEGSKA (reference sequence). The CDR3 loop reads CSARDDPSGANVLTF. CDR3 nucleotide sequence: TGCAGTGCTAGAGATGACCCTTCTGGGGCCAACGTCCTGACTTTC.

This clonotype has a count of ten or more. CDR3 sequence (DNA): TGTGCCAGCAGTTATGGACGGACTAGCGGGGCCTGGGGGGAAGACGAGCAGTACTTC. Translation: CASSYGRTSGAWGEDEQYF. The chain employs TRBV6-5 and TRBJ2-7; 12 positions agree with TRBD2. Germline assignment: CDR1 MNHEY and CDR2 SVGAGI. This CDR3 is built from 19 residues. V gave up 3 bases and J gave up 5 bases; unmatched junction bases: 17.